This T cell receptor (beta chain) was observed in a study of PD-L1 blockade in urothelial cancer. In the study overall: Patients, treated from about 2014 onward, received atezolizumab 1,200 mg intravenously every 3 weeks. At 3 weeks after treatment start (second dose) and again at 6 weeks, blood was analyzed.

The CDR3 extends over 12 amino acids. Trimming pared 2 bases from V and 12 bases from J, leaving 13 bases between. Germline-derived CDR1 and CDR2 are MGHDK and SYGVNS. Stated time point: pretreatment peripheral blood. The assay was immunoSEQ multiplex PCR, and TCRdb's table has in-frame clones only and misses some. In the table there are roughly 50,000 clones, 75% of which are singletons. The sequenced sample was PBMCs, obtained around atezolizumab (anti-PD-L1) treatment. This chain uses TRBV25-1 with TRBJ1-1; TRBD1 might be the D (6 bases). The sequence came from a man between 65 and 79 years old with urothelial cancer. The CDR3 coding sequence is TGTGCCAGCAGTGAAACTGGGAGGGGGACTTTCTTT. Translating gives CASSETGRGTFF.